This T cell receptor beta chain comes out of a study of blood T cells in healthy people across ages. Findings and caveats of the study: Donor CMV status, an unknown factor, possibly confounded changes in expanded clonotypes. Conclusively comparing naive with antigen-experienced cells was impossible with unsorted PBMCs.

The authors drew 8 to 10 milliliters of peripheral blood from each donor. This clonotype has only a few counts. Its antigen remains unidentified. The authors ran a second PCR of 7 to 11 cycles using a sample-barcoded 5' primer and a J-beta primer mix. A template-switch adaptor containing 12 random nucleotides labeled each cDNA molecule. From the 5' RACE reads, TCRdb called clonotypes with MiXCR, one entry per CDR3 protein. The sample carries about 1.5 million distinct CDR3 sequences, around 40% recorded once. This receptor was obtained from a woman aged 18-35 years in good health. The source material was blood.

DNA of the CDR3: TGTGCCAGCAGCCAATCAGCACCCTCACCCCTCCACTTT. Its protein product is CASSQSAPSPLHF. The chain is built from TRBV3-1 and TRBJ1-6; no firm D call. From germline, CDR1 is LGHDT and CDR2 YNNKEL (reference sequence). Trimming stripped 2 bases from V and 10 bases from J, with 9 bases between. This CDR3 contains 13 residues.